The 10 T cell receptor beta chains listed next were all sequenced from one sample in a study of cytomegalovirus exposure and HLA in healthy donors. PCR involved 60 Vbeta and 13 Jbeta primers. Data came from immunoSEQ multiplex PCR; TCRdb stores just in-frame clones and leaves some out. The sample contains about 170,000 clones, roughly 80% of which appear only once. The sequenced sample was PBMCs. The receptor set was obtained from a male donor in good health and CMV-seronegative.

J is TRBJ2-5 and V is TRBV7-7; D remains ambiguous. The CDR3 runs to 13 residues. CDR1 SSHAT and CDR2 FNYEAQ come from the germline V gene (reference sequence). The V and J ends lost 1 base and 5 bases respectively, with 8 bases between them. CDR3 bases: TGTGCCAGCAGCTTAGGGCCATGGGAGACCCAGTACTTC. Amino acids: CASSLGPWETQYF.

The chain carries TRBV6-4 and TRBJ2-3; tentatively, D is TRBD1 (6 bases). V gave up 5 bases and J gave up 3 bases, with 12 bases separating them. This CDR3 region has 14 residues. Germline CDR1 and CDR2: MRHNA and SNTAGT. Here the CDR3 DNA reads TGTGCCAGCAGTTCGAACAGGGAAACAGATACGCAGTATTTT. Amino acid sequence: CASSSNRETDTQYF.

The CDR3 nucleotides read TGCGCCAGCAGTGAGCAGGGTGCGGGGTACGAGCAGTACTTC. Translating gives CASSEQGAGYEQYF. The V call is TRBV10-1, the J call TRBJ2-7, with TRBD2 as a possible D gene (6 bases). This CDR3 region has 14 residues. The V end was cut by 2 bases, the J end by 4 bases, with 12 bases between. The germline CDR1 and CDR2 sequences are WNHNN and SYGVQD (reference sequence).

The genes are TRBV2 and TRBJ2-3; 8 bases align to TRBD1. Germline CDR1 SNHLY, CDR2 FYNNEI. The CDR3 runs to 14 residues. V shed 3 bases, J shed 1 base, and the junction held 0 bases outside the gene matches. The CDR3 coding sequence is TGTGCCAGCAGTGAGGACAGGGGCACAGATACGCAGTATTTT. Translation gives CASSEDRGTDTQYF.

The rearrangement joins TRBV14 to TRBJ2-7; 7 bases are a match to TRBD2. J was trimmed by 1 base and V by 2 bases; bases with no gene match: 8. The CDR3 length is 16 residues. Germline lookup yields CDR1 SGHDN and CDR2 FVKESK. In DNA form, the CDR3 reads TGTGCCAGCAGCCAATTAGGGAGGGCGGATTCCTACGAGCAGTACTTC. Encoded protein: CASSQLGRADSYEQYF.

The chain uses TRBV7-9 and TRBJ1-1; 8 bases match TRBD1. This CDR3 has 14 amino acids. Germline V CDR1 and CDR2: SEHNR, FQNEAQ (reference sequence). J gave up 0 bases and V 5 bases, and 2 bases lay outside the gene matches. CDR3 protein: CASSPDRVNTEAFF. CDR3 DNA sequence: TGTGCCAGCAGCCCGGACAGGGTGAACACTGAAGCTTTCTTT.

This clone was detected only once. The chain joins TRBV5-5 to TRBJ2-2; D ambiguous. CDR1 SGHKS and CDR2 YYEKEE come from the germline V gene (reference sequence). Trimming took 4 bases from V and 0 from J, leaving 13 bases between them. The CDR3 extends over 16 amino acids. The CDR3 region is CASSHPEIANTGELFF. The CDR3 nucleotides read TGTGCCAGCAGCCATCCGGAGATCGCGAACACCGGGGAGCTGTTTTTT.

Worth noting for this clone: Other DNA sequences in this specimen translate into the identical CDR3. V and J are TRBV2 and TRBJ2-1; D remains unclear. Germline-derived CDR1 and CDR2 are SNHLY and FYNNEI. This CDR3 has 15 amino acids. V was trimmed by 4 bases and J by 8 bases, leaving 18 bases between them. CDR3 bases: TGTGCCAGCAGTGTCGTAGTAAGGAGTATAGATGAGCAGTTCTTC. Encoded protein: CASSVVVRSIDEQFF.

The gene calls are TRBV7-2 and TRBJ1-2; D is undetermined. CDR3 length equals 13 residues. Trimming took off 1 base at V and 0 bases at J, with 3 bases between the two ends. Germline V gene data show CDR1 as SGHTA and CDR2 as FQGNSA. CDR3 region: CASSLEPNYGYTF. In nucleotides, the CDR3 is TGTGCCAGCAGCTTAGAGCCTAACTATGGCTACACCTTC.

This chain uses TRBV11-2 with TRBJ2-7, with D uncertain. V shed 2 bases and J shed 3 bases, with 14 bases lying between them. CDR1 SGHAT and CDR2 FQNNGV come from the germline V gene. The CDR3 runs to 15 residues. The CDR3 protein is CASSLFGNGYYEQYF. In DNA, the CDR3 is TGTGCCAGCAGCTTATTTGGAAACGGGTACTACGAGCAGTACTTC.